This T cell receptor beta chain was obtained from a study of blood T cell repertoires in COVID-19 (dated by TCRdb to 2020 to 2022). With regard to the full study: Samples from collaborators originated in the United States, Italy and Spain and spanned both the acute and convalescent phases of COVID-19. Deeply sampled blood TCRbeta repertoires from subjects exposed to, actively infected with, or recovered from COVID-19 were included in the dataset. Where HLA class I and class II types were available, the types were taken from metadata supplied by the sample provider, not from assay-based typing. The repertoires were released in a freely available public database meant as a resource for research on the immune response to SARS-CoV-2. The prospective study material was composed of cDNA or gDNA derived from T cells, B-cell-depleted T cells, or PBMCs. Sample metadata almost always included a de-identified subject ID, COVID-19 status, age in years and sex. The samples were drawn from the first 160 participants of the ongoing ImmuneRACE study and from 1,254 subjects provided by 6 global collaborators.

Of note for this clone: Its antigen target is currently unknown. The sample holds no much larger clone one base away, and base qualities are not on file.

TCRbeta CDR3 regions were amplified from genomic DNA using the immunoSEQ Assay, a bias-controlled multiplex PCR. In the paper's pipeline: The number of nucleated cells in each sample was estimated from the amplification of reference gene primers within the assay. To quantify the absolute abundance of each unique TCRbeta CDR3 rearrangement, sequence reads were collapsed and filtered. Productive Simpson clonality was computed per sample as the square root of Simpson's diversity index over productive rearrangements. In TCRdb, the immuneACCESS table is reduced to in-frame sequences with V and J assigned. These tables do not hold every clone; where another copy was compared, an unresolved V gene accounts for under half, and the others remain unexplained. D and trimming were read from the DNA, whereas the V and J calls and clone size are those reported in that table. Recorded for this sample are about 62,000 clones; approximately 80% of them occurred a single time. The biggest ten clones account for approximately 6.8% of the sample.

The collaborating institutions used their own protocols to collect whole blood in K2EDTA tubes. For TCRbeta analysis, collaborators shipped samples as frozen whole blood, isolated PBMCs, or DNA extracted from either of those sample types. CDR1 and CDR2, per the germline V gene (reference sequence), are SEHNR and FQNEAQ. V ends up 10 bases short and J 2 bases short, with an unmatched junction base count of 2. The CDR3 spans 12 residues, from the cysteine through the phenylalanine. Only CDR3 DNA is held: 36 bases, read in frame from base 1. General conclusions and limits of the study: The quantity of clinical and demographic metadata differed by source and by participant and was supplied without curation.

Here the chain combines TRBV7-9 and TRBJ1-2, with 9 central nucleotides matching TRBD1. The sequence was collected from a woman aged 45-59 years with active or convalescent COVID-19. The sample comprised peripheral blood. The DNA sequence is as follows: TGTGCCACCGGGACAGGGAACTATGGCTACACCTTC. It translates as CATGTGNYGYTF. The variable domain in full, with residues beyond the CDR3 obtained from the reference TRBV7-9 and TRBJ1-2 genes, is DTGVSQNPRHKITKRGQNVTFRCDPISEHNRLYWYRQTLGQGPEFLTYFQNEAQLEKSRLLSDRFSAERPKGSFSTLEIQRTEQGDSAMYLCATGTGNYGYTFGSGTRLTVV.